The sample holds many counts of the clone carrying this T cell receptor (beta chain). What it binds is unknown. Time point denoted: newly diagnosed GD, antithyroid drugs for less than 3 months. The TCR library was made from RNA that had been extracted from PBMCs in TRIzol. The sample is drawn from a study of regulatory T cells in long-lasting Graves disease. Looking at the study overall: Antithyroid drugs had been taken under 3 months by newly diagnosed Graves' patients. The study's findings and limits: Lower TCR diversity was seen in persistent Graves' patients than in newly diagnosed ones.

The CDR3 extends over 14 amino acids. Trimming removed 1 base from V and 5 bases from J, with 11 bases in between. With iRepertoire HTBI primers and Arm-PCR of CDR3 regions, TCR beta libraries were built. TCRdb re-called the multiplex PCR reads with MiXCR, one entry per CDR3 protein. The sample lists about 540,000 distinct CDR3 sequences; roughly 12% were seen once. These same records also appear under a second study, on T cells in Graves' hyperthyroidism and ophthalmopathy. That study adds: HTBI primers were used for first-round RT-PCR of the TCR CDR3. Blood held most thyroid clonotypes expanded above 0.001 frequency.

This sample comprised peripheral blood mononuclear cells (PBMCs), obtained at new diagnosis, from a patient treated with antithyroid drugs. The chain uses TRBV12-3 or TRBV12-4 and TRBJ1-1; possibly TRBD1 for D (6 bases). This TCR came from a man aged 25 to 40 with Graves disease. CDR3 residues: CASSLVTGRTEAFF. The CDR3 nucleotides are TGTGCCAGCAGTTTAGTTACAGGGAGGACTGAAGCTTTCTTT.